This T cell receptor beta chain comes out of a study of blood T cell repertoires in COVID-19. Study background: Donors in the United States, Italy and Spain gave samples during acute or convalescent COVID-19.

In the original workflow: Estimation of nucleated cell counts relied on the amplification of reference gene primers. TCRdb's table, derived via immunoSEQ multiplex PCR, lists solely in-frame clones and lacks some. V and J calls and clone size are copied from that table; D and trimming were computed from the DNA. Here the sample spans about 120,000 clones, about 86% being singletons. V dropped 2 bases and J dropped 7 bases, with 8 bases sitting between them. This CDR3 is 12 amino acids long. The germline V gene encodes CDR1 LGHDT and CDR2 YNNKEL (reference sequence). This receptor was taken from a woman aged 45 to 65 with acute or convalescent COVID-19. The specimen sequenced was peripheral blood. The chain links TRBV3-1 (or the pseudogene TRBV3-2) to TRBJ1-1; D is possibly TRBD1 (5 bases). CDR3 sequence: CASSQTGFEAFF. The DNA of the CDR3 is TGTGCCAGCAGCCAAACAGGTTTTGAAGCTTTCTTT.